A selection of T cell receptor beta chains follows, all from one sample in a study of graft-versus-host responses after intestinal transplantation. No cognate antigen is known for these TCRs. Produced via immunoSEQ multiplex PCR; TCRdb's table is partial and in-frame only. The table records 90,000 or so clones, roughly 80% of them present only once. Sequencing used unstimulated CD4+ T cells sorted from spleen or lymph node cells, obtained before intestinal transplant. The receptors derive from a human donor who received an intestinal transplant. CDR3s include the opening cysteine and the closing phenylalanine or tryptophan. The D gene is left open where the match is weak. Part of the rows lack a size; the others show once, few, many or a class for expanded clones.

cdr3_nt | cdr3_aa | v_call | d_call | j_call | clone_size
TGTGCCAGCAGCTTAGCGGGACAGTTGAACACTGAAGCTTTCTTT | CASSLAGQLNTEAFF | TRBV11-2 | TRBD1 | TRBJ1-1 | .
TGTGCCAGCACTGGGAGGACTCACGGGTACGAGCAGTACTTC | CASTGRTHGYEQYF | TRBV7-9 | . | TRBJ2-7 | .
TGTGCCAGCAGCTCCCGACAGGGGAACTACGAGCAGTACTTC | CASSSRQGNYEQYF | TRBV7-9 | TRBD1 | TRBJ2-7 | .
TGTGCCAGCAGTCCTCTAGCGGGGGGGCCGAATGAGCAGTTCTTC | CASSPLAGGPNEQFF | TRBV2 | TRBD2 | TRBJ2-1 | .
TGTGCCATCAGTGAGTCGACGGCCAGGCTCCCTCTCTGGTATGGCTACACCTTC | CAISESTARLPLWYGYTF | TRBV10-3 | . | TRBJ1-2 | .
TGTGCCACCAGGAAAGGGGGGGTGGACACCGGGGAGCTGTTTTTT | CATRKGGVDTGELFF | TRBV19 | . | TRBJ2-2 | few
TGTGCCAGCTCCCGCAGATCTGGACAGGCCTACAATGAGCAGTTCTTC | CASSRRSGQAYNEQFF | TRBV18 | TRBD1 | TRBJ2-1 | .
TGTGCCAGCAGTTCCCTCGGCGGCGGAACGGACTACGAGCAGTACTTC | CASSSLGGGTDYEQYF | TRBV27 | . | TRBJ2-7 | .
TGCGCCAGCAGCTTAGGGGGGGGAGAGACCCAGTACTTC | CASSLGGGETQYF | TRBV5-1 | . | TRBJ2-5 | .
TGTGCCAGCAGGTTAAAACAGGTACCGAACACTGAAGCTTTCTTT | CASRLKQVPNTEAFF | TRBV7-8 | . | TRBJ1-1 | .
TGTGCCATCAGTCAACAGACTAGCGAGAACATTCAGTACTTC | CAISQQTSENIQYF | TRBV10-3 | TRBD2 | TRBJ2-4 | .
TGTGCCAGCAGAGGAACCGGGACAGGGTATGGCTACACCTTC | CASRGTGTGYGYTF | TRBV28 | TRBD1 | TRBJ1-2 | once
TGCAGTGCGGCAGGGACCGGGGAGCTGTTTTTT | CSAAGTGELFF | TRBV20-1 | . | TRBJ2-2 | few
TGTGCCAGCGGGGGGGAGGGTCGGAACACCGGGGAGCTGTTTTTT | CASGGEGRNTGELFF | TRBV2 | TRBD2 | TRBJ2-2 | .
TGTGCCAGCAGCCTCTCCGGGACGGGAGGACAAGAGACCCAGTACTTC | CASSLSGTGGQETQYF | TRBV7-2 | TRBD2 | TRBJ2-5 | .
TGTGCCAGCACCGACGGGGAGACCCAGTACTTC | CASTDGETQYF | TRBV6-1 | . | TRBJ2-5 | once
TGTGCCAGCAGTGAAGGGGCCGGGACAGCCTACAATGAGCAGTTCTTC | CASSEGAGTAYNEQFF | TRBV6-1 | TRBD1 | TRBJ2-1 | .
TGCGCCAGCAGCTTGGCCTGGGGGGGCACTGAAGCTTTCTTT | CASSLAWGGTEAFF | TRBV5-1 | . | TRBJ1-1 | few
TGTGCCAGCAGTGAAATGGTTAGCTACTACGAGCAGTACTTC | CASSEMVSYYEQYF | TRBV2 | . | TRBJ2-7 | .
TGTGCCAGCAGTTCCCCAGGGGCAGGTGGAAACACCATATATTTT | CASSSPGAGGNTIYF | TRBV28 | . | TRBJ1-3 | .
TGTGCCAGCAGCTTAGGATACCTAGCGGGGGGGACAGATACGCAGTATTTT | CASSLGYLAGGTDTQYF | TRBV7-8 | TRBD2 | TRBJ2-3 | .
TGTGCCAGCAGCCCAGGTGGACAGTATAATTCACCCCTCCACTTT | CASSPGGQYNSPLHF | TRBV5-6 | . | TRBJ1-6 | .
TGTGCCAGCAGTGAGGAGACGGCTGGCCGCAATGAGCAGTTCTTC | CASSEETAGRNEQFF | TRBV6-1 | . | TRBJ2-1 | .
TGTGCCAGTAGTATAGTAGGGGGAGAGACCCAGTACTTC | CASSIVGGETQYF | TRBV19 | . | TRBJ2-5 | .
TGTGCCAGCAGTGAAGACAGGGGGCGGCCAGAGACCCAGTACTTC | CASSEDRGRPETQYF | TRBV2 | TRBD1 | TRBJ2-5 | .
TGCGCCAGCAGTCGGGGACAGGCCTTAGAGCAGTACTTC | CASSRGQALEQYF | TRBV10-2 | TRBD1 | TRBJ2-7 | .
TGCGCCAGCAGCCCGACGACTAGCGGACAAGAGACCCAGTACTTC | CASSPTTSGQETQYF | TRBV5-1 | TRBD2 | TRBJ2-5 | .
TGCAGCGTTGGAGCCGGGACTAGAAATGGCAATGAGCAGTTCTTC | CSVGAGTRNGNEQFF | TRBV29-1 | TRBD2 | TRBJ2-1 | .
TGTGCTAGTGGTTGGGTACTAGCGTACTCCTACGAGCAGTACTTC | CASGWVLAYSYEQYF | TRBV12-5 | TRBD2 | TRBJ2-7 | .
TGTGCCAGTAGTATTCGGGGGATTGGAAACACCATATATTTT | CASSIRGIGNTIYF | TRBV19 | . | TRBJ1-3 | .
TGTGCCAGCAGCTTAGGACCTCCCGGACAGGGGGCTGAGACCCAGTACTTC | CASSLGPPGQGAETQYF | TRBV5-6 | TRBD1 | TRBJ2-5 | .
TGTGCCAGCAGCCGGGGGTCGCCCGAGCAGTACTTC | CASSRGSPEQYF | TRBV11-1 | . | TRBJ2-7 | .
TGCAGTGCTATCCGGGACTACGAGCAGTACTTC | CSAIRDYEQYF | TRBV20-1 | . | TRBJ2-7 | .
TGTGCCAGCAGCCAAAGCTCCTACGAGCAGTACTTC | CASSQSSYEQYF | TRBV14 | . | TRBJ2-7 | .
TGTGCCAGCAGTTACTCGATTGAAGAGACAGAAGCTTTCTTT | CASSYSIEETEAFF | TRBV6-6 | . | TRBJ1-1 | .
TGTGCCAGCAGCTTAGATAGACAGAGTGACGAGCAGTACTTC | CASSLDRQSDEQYF | TRBV11-2 | . | TRBJ2-7 | .
TGTGCCAGCAGCTTTCGGGGGGCCTGGCGGTACGAGCAGTACTTC | CASSFRGAWRYEQYF | TRBV5-4 | . | TRBJ2-7 | .
TGTGCCAGCAGCTCTAGGGGTGGCACAGATACGCAGTATTTT | CASSSRGGTDTQYF | TRBV7-3 | . | TRBJ2-3 | .
TGCGCCAGCAGCCGGTCCTCTAGCAGGGAGGGGGATACGCAGTATTTT | CASSRSSSREGDTQYF | TRBV5-1 | TRBD2 | TRBJ2-3 | .
TGTGCCAGCAGGGGGACAGGGTCTAACGAGCAGTACTTC | CASRGTGSNEQYF | TRBV27 | TRBD1 | TRBJ2-7 | .
TGTGCCAGCAGTTCACACGGTCTCGGGGGAAACACCATATATTTT | CASSSHGLGGNTIYF | TRBV28 | . | TRBJ1-3 | .
TGTGCCAGCAGTTACTTCGGACAGGGTCGGACCACTGAAGCTTTCTTT | CASSYFGQGRTTEAFF | TRBV6-6 | TRBD1 | TRBJ1-1 | .
TGTGCCAGCAGTTCCCCGGGAGCTCAGTGGCATGGCTACACCTTC | CASSSPGAQWHGYTF | TRBV6-5 | . | TRBJ1-2 | .
TGTGCCAGCACGGGGGGTCGGTACGAGCAGTACTTC | CASTGGRYEQYF | TRBV28 | TRBD2 | TRBJ2-7 | few